Listed below are T cell receptor beta chains from one sample, sequenced in a study of T cell clusters in autoimmune cytopenias. From its re-call of the multiplex PCR reads, TCRdb lists each CDR3 protein once, without DNA. Across under 8,500 distinct CDR3 sequences, the top ten clones capture around 6% of the sample. The source material was peripheral blood. The receptors originated from a human donor with an autoimmune cytopenia or autoimmune hepatitis (not recorded which). The CDR3 runs from the conserved cysteine through the conserved F or W. Only some rows state a clone size, as once, few, many or a class for expanded clones.

CDR3aa: CASSDSLSSYEQYF
j_gene: TRBJ2-7
v_gene: TRBV10-1
abundance: NA

CDR3aa: CASHRTGLTQETQYF
j_gene: TRBJ2-5
v_gene: TRBV5-1
abundance: NA

CDR3aa: CASRPGTSTYNEQFF
j_gene: TRBJ2-1
v_gene: TRBV6-5
abundance: NA

CDR3aa: CASSPAGQGSTGELFF
j_gene: TRBJ2-2
v_gene: TRBV18
abundance: NA

CDR3aa: CASSTGGAGGNTIYF
j_gene: TRBJ1-3
v_gene: TRBV6-5
abundance: NA

CDR3aa: CASSLGPLDGYTF
j_gene: TRBJ1-2
v_gene: TRBV5-1
abundance: NA

CDR3aa: CASSLAPSNTGELFF
j_gene: TRBJ2-2
v_gene: TRBV7-6
abundance: NA

CDR3aa: CAWNRRGETQYF
j_gene: TRBJ2-5
v_gene: TRBV30
abundance: medium-sized

CDR3aa: CASSDEGLPSNEQFF
j_gene: TRBJ2-1
v_gene: TRBV6-4
abundance: NA

CDR3aa: CASCGGGWDEQYF
j_gene: TRBJ2-7
v_gene: TRBV12-3/TRBV12-4
abundance: medium-sized

CDR3aa: CASSYRLQGALEQFF
j_gene: TRBJ2-1
v_gene: TRBV6-5
abundance: medium-sized

CDR3aa: CASSLSSGRDEAFF
j_gene: TRBJ1-1
v_gene: TRBV7-6
abundance: NA

CDR3aa: CASSSYETEKLFF
j_gene: TRBJ1-4
v_gene: TRBV12-3/TRBV12-4
abundance: medium-sized

CDR3aa: CSAVRPGPQETQYF
j_gene: TRBJ2-5
v_gene: TRBV20-1
abundance: NA

CDR3aa: CATSRDLVLQETQYF
j_gene: TRBJ2-5
v_gene: TRBV15
abundance: NA

CDR3aa: CSVEDSTTRETQYF
j_gene: TRBJ2-5
v_gene: TRBV29-1
abundance: medium-sized

CDR3aa: CATSRGLAEAFF
j_gene: TRBJ1-1
v_gene: TRBV15
abundance: NA

CDR3aa: CASRRGRSSLSGNTIYF
j_gene: TRBJ1-3
v_gene: TRBV19
abundance: NA

CDR3aa: CATSRGRATNEKLFF
j_gene: TRBJ1-4
v_gene: TRBV15
abundance: medium-sized

CDR3aa: CASSIRASGVFTDTQYF
j_gene: TRBJ2-3
v_gene: TRBV19
abundance: medium-sized

CDR3aa: CASTPGGRYNEQFF
j_gene: TRBJ2-1
v_gene: TRBV6-2/TRBV6-3
abundance: medium-sized

CDR3aa: CSATPSRTASYTF
j_gene: TRBJ1-2
v_gene: TRBV20-1
abundance: NA